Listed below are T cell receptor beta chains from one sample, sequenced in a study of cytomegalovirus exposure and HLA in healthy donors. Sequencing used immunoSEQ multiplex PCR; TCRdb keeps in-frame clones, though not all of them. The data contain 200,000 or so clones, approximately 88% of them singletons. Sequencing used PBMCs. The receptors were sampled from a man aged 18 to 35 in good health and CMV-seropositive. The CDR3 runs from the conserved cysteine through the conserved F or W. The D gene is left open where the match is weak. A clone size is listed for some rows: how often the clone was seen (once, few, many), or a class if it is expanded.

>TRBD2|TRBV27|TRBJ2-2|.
CASCPRTSGTGELFF
TGTGCCAGCTGCCCGCGGACTAGCGGAACCGGGGAGCTGTTTTTT
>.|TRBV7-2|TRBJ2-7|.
CASSPSLSSYEQYF
TGTGCCAGCAGCCCGAGCCTAAGCTCCTACGAGCAGTACTTC
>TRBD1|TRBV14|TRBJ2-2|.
CASSQTGDTGELFF
TGTGCCAGCAGCCAGACAGGGGACACCGGGGAGCTGTTTTTT
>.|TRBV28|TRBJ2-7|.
CASRTVVGATYEQYF
TGTGCCAGCAGGACGGTTGTGGGGGCAACCTACGAGCAGTACTTC
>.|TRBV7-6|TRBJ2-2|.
CASSFPFGELFF
TGTGCCAGCAGCTTTCCCTTCGGGGAGCTGTTTTTT
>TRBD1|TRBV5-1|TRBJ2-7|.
CASSPGQGVTYEQYF
TGCGCCAGCAGCCCCGGACAGGGGGTTACCTACGAGCAGTACTTC
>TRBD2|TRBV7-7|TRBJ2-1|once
CASSSPGVGGRAGEQFF
TGTGCCAGCAGCTCCCCTGGGGTTGGCGGGAGGGCCGGTGAGCAGTTCTTC
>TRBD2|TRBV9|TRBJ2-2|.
CASSVGGSGGDTGELFF
TGTGCCAGCAGCGTAGGGGGGTCGGGAGGGGACACCGGGGAGCTGTTTTTT
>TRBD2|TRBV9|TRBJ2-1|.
CASSVSASGGYNEQFF
TGTGCCAGCAGCGTGTCGGCTAGCGGGGGCTACAATGAGCAGTTCTTC
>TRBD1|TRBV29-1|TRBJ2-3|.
CSVRQGVSTDTQYF
TGCAGCGTTCGACAGGGGGTGAGCACAGATACGCAGTATTTT
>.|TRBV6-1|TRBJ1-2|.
CASTKDRSNYGYTF
TGTGCCAGCACTAAGGACAGAAGTAACTATGGCTACACCTTC
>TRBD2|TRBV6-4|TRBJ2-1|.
CASVKAGVTHNEQFF
TGTGCCAGTGTCAAAGCGGGAGTAACCCACAATGAGCAGTTCTTC
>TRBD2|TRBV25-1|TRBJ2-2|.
CASSEYSGRTGELFF
TGTGCCAGCAGTGAATATAGCGGGAGAACCGGGGAGCTGTTTTTT
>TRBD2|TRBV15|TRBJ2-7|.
CATSRDLGGGRGNEQYF
TGTGCCACCAGCAGAGATTTGGGAGGCGGGAGAGGTAACGAGCAGTACTTC
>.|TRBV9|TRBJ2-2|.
CASSVVGNTGELFF
TGTGCCAGCAGCGTAGTCGGGAACACCGGGGAGCTGTTTTTT
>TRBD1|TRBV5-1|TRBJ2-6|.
CASSLGSVPGGSSGANVLTF
TGCGCCAGCAGCTTGGGTTCAGTACCAGGGGGAAGCTCTGGGGCCAACGTCCTGACTTTC
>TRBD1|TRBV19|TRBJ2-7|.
CASSITGVYEQYF
TGTGCCAGTAGTATCACAGGGGTCTACGAGCAGTACTTC
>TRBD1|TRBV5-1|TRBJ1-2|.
CASSLRDRDGYTF
TGCGCCAGCAGCTTGCGGGACAGGGATGGCTACACCTTC
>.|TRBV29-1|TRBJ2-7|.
CSVESPSSPYEQYF
TGCAGCGTTGAATCACCTAGCAGCCCCTACGAGCAGTACTTC
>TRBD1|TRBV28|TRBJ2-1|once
CASSSGTELYNEQFF
TGTGCCAGCAGCTCCGGGACAGAACTCTACAATGAGCAGTTCTTC
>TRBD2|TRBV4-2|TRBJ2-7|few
CASSQVGDYLYEQYF
TGTGCCAGCAGCCAAGTGGGGGACTACCTCTACGAGCAGTACTTC
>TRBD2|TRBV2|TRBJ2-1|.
CASSEEASGSRSYNEQFF
TGTGCCAGCAGTGAAGAGGCTAGCGGGAGTAGGTCCTACAATGAGCAGTTCTTC
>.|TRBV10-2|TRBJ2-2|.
CASSESISGNTGELFF
TGCGCCAGCAGTGAGTCTATTAGCGGGAACACCGGGGAGCTGTTTTTT
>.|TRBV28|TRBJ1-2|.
CASSPAVRYGYTF
TGTGCCAGCAGCCCCGCGGTTCGGTATGGCTACACCTTC
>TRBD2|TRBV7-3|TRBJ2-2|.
CAISSGRAGTGELFF
TGTGCCATCAGCAGCGGGAGGGCGGGGACCGGGGAGCTGTTTTTT
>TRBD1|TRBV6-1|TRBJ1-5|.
CASSEWRGQGFNQPQHF
TGTGCCAGCAGTGAATGGCGTGGACAGGGGTTCAATCAGCCCCAGCATTTT
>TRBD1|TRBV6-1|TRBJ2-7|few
CASSELTGTANEQYF
TGTGCCAGCAGTGAACTCACCGGGACAGCAAACGAGCAGTACTTC
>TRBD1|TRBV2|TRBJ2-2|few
CASSLDRGTGELFF
TGTGCCAGCAGCTTGGACAGGGGCACCGGGGAGCTGTTTTTT
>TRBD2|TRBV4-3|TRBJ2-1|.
CASTPGLDYNEQFF
TGCGCCAGCACTCCGGGACTAGACTACAATGAGCAGTTCTTC
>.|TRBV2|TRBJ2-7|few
CASRYGTSSYEQYF
TGTGCCAGCAGGTACGGGACAAGCTCCTACGAGCAGTACTTC
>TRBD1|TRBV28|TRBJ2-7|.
CASGLQGTYEQYF
TGTGCCAGCGGATTACAGGGGACGTACGAGCAGTACTTC
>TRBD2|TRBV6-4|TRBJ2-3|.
CASSDSLLYRGLVLGSSHPDTQYF
TGTGCCAGCAGCGACTCTTTACTCTACCGCGGACTAGTTTTGGGGAGCTCACACCCAGATACGCAGTATTTT
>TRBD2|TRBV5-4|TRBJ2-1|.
CASSFELREDNEQFF
TGTGCCAGCAGCTTCGAATTGCGGGAGGACAATGAGCAGTTCTTC
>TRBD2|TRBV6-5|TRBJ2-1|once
CASRGLGGHEQFF
TGTGCCAGCAGGGGACTAGGAGGGCATGAGCAGTTCTTC
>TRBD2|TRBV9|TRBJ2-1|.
CASSLGTSGRRLGYEQFF
TGTGCCAGCAGCCTAGGGACTAGCGGGAGAAGGTTGGGGTATGAGCAGTTCTTC
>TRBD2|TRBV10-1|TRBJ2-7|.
CARINSGRMQYF
TGCGCCAGGATCAATAGCGGGAGGATGCAGTACTTC
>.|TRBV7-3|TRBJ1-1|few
CASSERGGTEAFF
TGTGCCAGCAGCGAAAGAGGTGGGACTGAAGCTTTCTTT
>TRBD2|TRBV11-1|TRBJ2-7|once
CASSQLAGGSYEQYF
TGTGCCAGCAGCCAACTAGCGGGAGGGTCTTACGAGCAGTACTTC
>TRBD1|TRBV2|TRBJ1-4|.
CASNGQGGTNEKLFF
TGTGCCAGCAATGGACAGGGCGGGACTAATGAAAAACTGTTTTTT
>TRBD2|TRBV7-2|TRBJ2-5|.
CASSLNPGGPGETQYF
TGTGCCAGCAGCTTAAACCCGGGAGGGCCTGGAGAGACCCAGTACTTC
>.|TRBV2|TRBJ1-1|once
CAGRQFLNTEAFF
TGTGCCGGAAGACAGTTTTTGAACACTGAAGCTTTCTTT
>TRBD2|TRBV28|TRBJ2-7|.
CASSSINPGLAGPSYEQYF
TGTGCCAGCAGTTCTATTAACCCCGGACTAGCGGGACCCTCCTACGAGCAGTACTTC
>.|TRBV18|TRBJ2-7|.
CASSPKGGGSEQYF
TGTGCCAGTTCACCAAAGGGTGGGGGCTCCGAGCAGTACTTC
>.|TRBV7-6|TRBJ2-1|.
CASSLRLYQNNEQFF
TGTGCCAGCAGCTTACGACTCTACCAGAACAATGAGCAGTTCTTC
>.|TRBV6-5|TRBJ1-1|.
CASSFGQGRLGTEAFF
TGTGCCAGCAGTTTTGGGCAGGGGCGCTTGGGAACTGAAGCTTTCTTT
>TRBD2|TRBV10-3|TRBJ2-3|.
CAISAVAGSRADTQYF
TGTGCCATCAGTGCGGTAGCGGGGTCAAGGGCAGATACGCAGTATTTT
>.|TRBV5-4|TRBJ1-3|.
CASSRDTRNTIYF
TGTGCCAGCAGCCGGGACACTAGAAACACCATATATTTT